This section outlines one TCR beta chain sequence together with its context. The record originates from a study of shared T cell receptors in the human thymus. Trimming cost V 1 base and J 3 bases; bases outside gene matches: 4. Looked up from germline, CDR1 is SGHKS and CDR2 is YYEKEE (reference sequence). The CDR3 runs 14 residues. Clones were read by immunoSEQ multiplex PCR, and TCRdb kept only the in-frame ones, dropping some. The table has approximately 400,000 clones, around 95% seen once. The specimen was thymocytes. This clonotype was sampled from a human donor. This chain joins TRBV5-5 and TRBJ2-7, with TRBD2 matching over 7 bases. The chain's CDR3 is CASSLQTSHYEQYF. Written as DNA, the CDR3 is TGTGCCAGCAGCTTGCAGACTAGCCACTACGAGCAGTACTTC.